This T cell receptor beta chain was documented in a study of blood T cell repertoires in COVID-19. Trimming stripped 0 bases from V and 3 bases from J, with 9 bases between. The germline gives CDR1 MNHEY, CDR2 SVGAGI. This CDR3 is 15 amino acids long. Authors' methods: For nucleated cells, counts were estimated from reference gene primer amplification. TCRdb's copy holds only in-frame clones and misses some; the assay was immunoSEQ multiplex PCR. V, J and clone size reflect that table, while D and trimming were determined from the DNA. The sample has around 280,000 clones, 75% to 90% seen once. The clonotype comes from a woman between 25 and 40 years old who had recovered from COVID-19. The chain joins TRBV6-5 to TRBJ1-5; a possible D gene is TRBD1 (6 bases). Sequencing used peripheral blood. In DNA form, the CDR3 reads TGTGCCAGCAGTTACTCTCCAGGGGCCAATCAGCCCCAGCATTTT. Amino acids: CASSYSPGANQPQHF.